Listed here are 18 T cell receptor beta chains from one sample, sequenced in a study of post-analysis software for immune sequencing data. Study-level findings and limits: Higher frequency in patients than in controls was seen for a handful of TRBV segments, with TRBV5-6, TRBV5-1 and TRBV20-1 among them.

cDNA libraries for TCR beta contained unique molecular identifiers. TCRdb used MiXCR to reprocess the PCR reads, holding one entry per CDR3 protein. In the table there are 250,000 to 300,000 distinct CDR3 sequences, around 34% of which are singletons. Which antigens these TCRs recognize remains unknown. The sequenced sample was blood. Receptors originate from a girl aged 5 to 17 with multiple sclerosis.

This clonotype was recorded at least ten times. The rearrangement joins TRBV24-1 to TRBJ1-5; D remains ambiguous. Germline V gene data show CDR1 as KGHDR and CDR2 as SFDVKD. This CDR3 is 13 amino acids long. Between the trimmed V and J ends, which lost 4 bases and 7 bases, there was a span of 10 bases. The CDR3 DNA reads as TGTGCCACCAGTGAGAATTTACGGCAGCCCCAGCATTTT. Protein: CATSENLRQPQHF.

J is TRBJ1-4 and V is TRBV5-1, with 8 bases aligning to TRBD1. V gave up 4 bases and J gave up 5 bases; unmatched junction bases: 7. Germline CDR1 and CDR2: SGHRS and YFSETQ. This CDR3 comprises 15 residues. The DNA of the CDR3 is TGCGCCAGCAGCCCCGCAGGGGGCGCGAATGAAAAACTGTTTTTT. Translated, it gives CASSPAGGANEKLFF.

The rearrangement joins TRBV10-3 to TRBJ1-2, with TRBD1 as a possible D gene (5 bases). The CDR3 loop spans 15 amino acids. Trimming took off 6 bases at V and 3 bases at J, with 17 bases between the two ends. Per germline, CDR1 ENHRY and CDR2 SYGVKD. In DNA, the CDR3 is TGTGCCATCAGCGACCCAGGGACTCCGCACTATGGCTACACCTTC. Translated: CAISDPGTPHYGYTF.

In its sample, this clonotype was seen once. The chain uses TRBV5-1 and TRBJ2-2; D not certain. The ends were cut back, 2 bases at V and 3 bases at J, with 8 bases in the middle. Germline V gene sequence: CDR1 SGHRS, CDR2 YFSETQ. The CDR3 spans 14 residues. The CDR3 reads CASSFTMDTGELFF. The CDR3 region has the DNA TGCGCCAGCAGCTTTACGATGGACACCGGGGAGCTGTTTTTT.

J is TRBJ1-6 and V is TRBV5-1, with D unresolved. The germline V gene has CDR1 SGHRS and CDR2 YFSETQ. The CDR3 extends over 14 amino acids. V gave up 0 bases and J gave up 7 bases, with 8 bases separating them. CDR3 coding DNA: TGCGCCAGCAGCTTGGCTGACGAGAATTCACCCCTCCACTTT. As protein: CASSLADENSPLHF. The entire variable domain, with the rest obtained from reference TRBV5-1 and TRBJ1-6, is as follows: KAGVTQTPRYLIKTRGQQVTLSCSPISGHRSVSWYQQTPGQGLQFLFEYFSETQRNKGNFPGRFSGRQFSNSRSEMNVSTLELGDSALYLCASSLADENSPLHFGNGTRLTVT.

The sample holds many counts of this clonotype. J is TRBJ2-1 and V is TRBV28, with a weak D call TRBD2 (6 bases). The CDR3 runs to 14 residues. Germline values: CDR1 MDHEN, CDR2 SYDVKM. Trimming pared 2 bases from V and 7 bases from J, leaving 12 bases between. As DNA, the CDR3 is TGTGCCAGCAGTTTAGCGTTTGGGGGGAATGAGCAGTTCTTC. Protein sequence: CASSLAFGGNEQFF.

This clonotype was counted ten times or more. The V and J genes are TRBV4-1 and TRBJ2-1; 11 bases match TRBD2. The CDR3 has 17 amino acids. CDR1 MGHRA and CDR2 YSYEKL come from the germline V gene. The trim removed 4 bases at V and 2 bases at J, leaving 7 bases unmatched. This CDR3 reads CASSLMLAGGPYNEQFF. The CDR3 bases are TGCGCCAGCAGCCTAATGCTAGCGGGAGGTCCCTACAATGAGCAGTTCTTC.

This clonotype occurred a few times. V is TRBV5-1 and J is TRBJ2-1; 9 nucleotides line up with TRBD2. The J call is in doubt because the DNA end fits TRBJ2-7 better. CDR1 and CDR2 (germline): SGHRS, YFSETQ. The CDR3 sequence is 17 residues long. As DNA, the CDR3 is TGCGCCAGCTACTCTAGTCGTGCGGGGGGGTACTACAATGAGCAGTACTTC. Translating gives CASYSSRAGGYYNEQYF.

This clonotype was counted a few times. A read error may account for a junction end that differs from germline. This chain links TRBV4-2 with TRBJ1-6; D may be TRBD1 (5 bases). Germline V gene lookup returns CDR1 LGHNA and CDR2 YNFKEQ. This CDR3 comprises 15 residues. The CDR3 DNA reads TGTGCCAGCAGCGAAGAGGGCAGGGAGAGCTCACCCCCCCACTTT. Its protein is CASSEEGRESSPPHF.

This clonotype was counted a few times. A clone one base away is much larger, so this may be a read error. The V and J genes are TRBV11-2 and TRBJ2-5; either TRBD1 or TRBD2 may supply D (5 bases each). CDR1 is SGHAT, CDR2 FQNNGV, per germline. There are 15 residues in the CDR3. CDR3 in DNA: TGTGCCAGCAACTTAGATGGCAGGGACCGTGAGACCCAGTACTTC. Translated: CASNLDGRDRETQYF. Variable domain in full (rest from reference TRBV11-2 and TRBJ2-5): EAGVAQSPRYKIIEKRQSVAFWCNPISGHATLYWYQQILGQGPKLLIQFQNNGVVDDSQLPKDRFSAERLKGVDSTLKIQPAKLEDSAVYLCASNLDGRDRETQYFGPGTRLLVL.

This clonotype was detected only a few times. J is TRBJ2-2 and V is TRBV2; the D gene is possibly TRBD2 (6 bases). The CDR3 sequence is 14 residues long. The germline V gene encodes CDR1 SNHLY and CDR2 FYNNEI. The V end was cut by 5 bases, the J end by 6 bases, with 13 bases between. CDR3 coding DNA: TGTGCCAGCAGTCGCGGGGAAGTTGCCGGGGAGCTGTTTTTT. Residues: CASSRGEVAGELFF.

The sample holds many counts of this clonotype. The chain couples TRBV29-1 to TRBJ2-1, with D uncertain. Germline V lookup: CDR1 SQVTM, CDR2 ANQGSEA. There are 14 residues in the CDR3. V was shortened by 2 bases and J by 6 bases, with 14 bases between the two germline ends. CDR3 bases: TGCAGCGTTGAAAGCTACGCCACCTCCAATGAGCAGTTCTTC. Translation gives CSVESYATSNEQFF.

This clonotype was found once. V gene TRBV20-1 combines with J gene TRBJ2-7; the match to TRBD1 covers 12 bases. This CDR3 spans 15 amino acids. The J segment lost 3 bases and the V segment lost 7 bases, leaving 10 bases of the junction unmatched. The germline V gene has CDR1 DFQATT and CDR2 SNEGSKA (reference sequence). CDR3 residues: CSGSGTGGVIYEQYF. CDR3 in DNA: TGCAGTGGTAGCGGGACAGGGGGCGTAATCTACGAGCAGTACTTC.

This clonotype appeared a few times. The V and J genes are TRBV30 and TRBJ2-4; 9 bases align to TRBD1. With V trimmed by 4 bases and J by 6 bases, 4 bases remained unmatched. The CDR3 spans 13 residues. The germline gives CDR1 GTSNPN, CDR2 SVGIG (reference sequence). CDR3 in DNA: TGTGCCTGGAAAACGGGACAGGGAAACATTCAGTACTTC. The encoded protein is CAWKTGQGNIQYF.

This chain joins TRBV6-5 and TRBJ2-5; 10 bases line up with TRBD1. The germline gives CDR1 MNHEY, CDR2 SVGAGI. V trimming: 0 bases; J trimming: 5 bases; junction bases outside the gene matches: 3. The CDR3 sequence is 15 residues long. CDR3 coding DNA: TGTGCCAGCAGTTACTCCCTGGACAGGGGGGAGACCCAGTACTTC. Translating it yields CASSYSLDRGETQYF.

Many counts were recorded for this clonotype. The genes are TRBV29-1 and TRBJ2-7; tentative D call: TRBD1 (6 bases). The CDR3 has 15 amino acids. Germline CDR1 and CDR2: SQVTM and ANQGSEA. V gave up 8 bases and J gave up 1 base, with 21 bases separating them. CDR3 in DNA: TGCAGCCTCGGGGCAGGGGCGGGTGTATCCTACGAGCAGTACTTC. This encodes CSLGAGAGVSYEQYF.

In its sample, this clonotype was seen once. The rearrangement links TRBV5-1 to TRBJ2-1; 9 positions match TRBD2. J gave up 1 base and V 7 bases, and 9 bases lay outside the gene matches. The CDR3 runs 16 residues. Germline V gene data show CDR1 as SGHRS and CDR2 as YFSETQ. In nucleotides, the CDR3 is TGCGCCAGCGGAAAGACTAGCGGAAATTCCTACAATGAGCAGTTCTTC. Translation: CASGKTSGNSYNEQFF.

This clonotype was recorded many times. V usage is TRBV5-1 and J usage is TRBJ1-2, with a weak D call TRBD1 (5 bases). V was trimmed by 4 bases and J by 8 bases, leaving 12 bases between them. The germline V gene encodes CDR1 SGHRS and CDR2 YFSETQ. The CDR3 extends over 12 amino acids. CDR3 in DNA: TGCGCCAGCAGCCCGGGGACGGCCGGCTACACCTTC. Translated, it gives CASSPGTAGYTF.